Presented here are 22 T cell receptor beta chains from one specimen sequenced in a study (dated by TCRdb to between 2014 and 2017). The library was made by 5' RACE. The listed sequencing device is Illumina MiSeq. TCRdb reprocessing: public reads trimmed at Q25 with fastp, clones called with MiXCR, in-frame beta chains kept. CDR3 protein sequences are deduplicated, and each keeps its most common genes and DNA. Counted in this sample were some 10,000 distinct CDR3 sequences; 45% to 50% of them appeared once. 12% of the sample lies in the top ten. Sequencing was done on a sample of tumor-infiltrating naive CD4+ T cells sorted from the breast tumor. The cell subset or site label, as the study defines it: naive CD4+ T cells, CD4+CD45RA+CD25-. These TCRs come from a female donor with breast cancer.

This clonotype has just a few counts. A read error may produce the germline difference seen at one junction end. The rearrangement links TRBV3-1 to TRBJ2-5; D remains ambiguous. CDR3 length: 12 residues. The germline gives CDR1 LGHDT, CDR2 YNNKEL (reference sequence). The CDR3 sequence is CASSQVGSIGDF. The CDR3, as DNA: TGTGCCAGCAGCCAAGTCGGGTCAATTGGGGACTTC.

Only a few counts were recorded for this clonotype. The chain is built from TRBV5-1 and TRBJ2-3, with TRBD1 as a possible D gene (5 bases). CDR1 SGHRS and CDR2 YFSETQ come from the germline V gene. V lost 0 bases, J lost 0 bases, and 11 bases lay in between. The CDR3 covers 16 residues. Written as DNA, the CDR3 is TGCGCCAGCAGCTTGGGACAGCCTTTTAGCACAGATACGCAGTATTTT. As protein: CASSLGQPFSTDTQYF.

This clonotype was counted only a few times. The genes are TRBV6-5 and TRBJ2-3; D assignment may be TRBD1 or TRBD2 (6 bases each). Germline values: CDR1 MNHEY, CDR2 SVGAGI. The CDR3 runs 19 residues. Trimming removed 2 bases at V and 0 bases at J, with 21 bases between. CDR3 amino acids: CASSYQKGGGTWSTDTQYF. For the CDR3, the DNA is TGTGCCAGCAGTTACCAGAAGGGAGGTGGGACATGGAGCACAGATACGCAGTATTTT.

This clonotype came up a few times. CDR3 in amino acids: CASSFAPNQPQHF. The CDR3 DNA reads as TGTGCCAGCAGTTTTGCCCCAAATCAGCCCCAGCATTTT. The chain employs TRBV12-3 or TRBV12-4 and TRBJ1-5; D remains ambiguous. With 3 bases removed from V and 4 bases from J, the gap between germline ends came to 7 bases. CDR3 size: 13 residues.

The V gene is TRBV7-2, the J gene TRBJ2-1; TRBD2 matches 10 bases. J lost 5 bases, V lost 1 base, and 5 bases had no gene match. Germline V gene data show CDR1 as SGHTA and CDR2 as FQGNSA. The CDR3 runs 16 residues. CDR3 residues: CASSLDASGSNNEQFF. CDR3 nucleotide sequence: TGTGCCAGCAGCTTAGATGCTAGCGGGAGTAACAATGAGCAGTTCTTC.

The rearrangement joins TRBV12-3 or TRBV12-4 to TRBJ2-3; D may be TRBD1 (6 bases). This CDR3 contains 14 residues. Trimming cost V 8 bases and J 2 bases, with 14 bases left between them. CDR3 coding DNA: TGTGCCAGCTCTCCAGGGGCCAACACAGATACGCAGTATTTT. Protein sequence: CASSPGANTDTQYF.

This clonotype was picked up a small number of times. This chain joins TRBV5-1 and TRBJ2-1, with a possible D match to TRBD2 (6 bases). Trimming removed 4 bases at V and 7 bases at J, with 12 bases between. The CDR3 runs 13 residues. The germline V gene encodes CDR1 SGHRS and CDR2 YFSETQ. CDR3: CASSRTSRNEQFF. In nucleotides, the CDR3 is TGCGCCAGCAGCAGAACTAGCCGGAATGAGCAGTTCTTC.

This rearrangement joins TRBV12-3 or TRBV12-4 to TRBJ1-4, with a weak D call TRBD1 (5 bases). The CDR3 has 14 residues. Trimming cost V 5 bases and J 6 bases, with 13 bases left between them. CDR3 amino acids: CASSPGGNHEKLFF. The DNA of the CDR3 is TGTGCCAGCAGTCCCGGGGGGAACCATGAAAAACTGTTTTTT.

There are a few counts of this clonotype. The V and J genes are TRBV20-1 and TRBJ1-2; D not resolved. Per the germline V gene, CDR1 is DFQATT and CDR2 is SNEGSKA (reference sequence). CDR3 length: 13 residues. Trimming shortened V by 0 bases and J by 2 bases, and 7 bases separated the two germline ends. The CDR3 DNA reads as TGCAGTGCTAGAGATCTCGGGAACTATGGCTACACCTTC. Translation gives CSARDLGNYGYTF.

The CDR3 bases are TGCAGTGTTAATTTGAGGGGATCCTACGAGCAGTACTTC. Protein sequence: CSVNLRGSYEQYF. J is TRBJ2-7 and V is TRBV20-1; the D gene could be TRBD1 or TRBD2 (5 bases each). The V and J ends lost 7 bases and 1 base respectively, with 14 bases between them. CDR3 length: 13 residues. The germline CDR1 and CDR2 sequences are DFQATT and SNEGSKA (reference sequence).

By share, this clonotype ranks as medium-sized (0.01 to 0.1%). The rearrangement uses TRBV20-1 and TRBJ2-3, with no clear D. Germline lookup yields CDR1 DFQATT and CDR2 SNEGSKA (reference sequence). CDR3 length: 15 amino acids. The V gene lost 1 base and the J gene lost 1 base, with 12 bases spanning the gap. CDR3 nucleotide sequence: TGCAGTGCTAGAGTCCCGACCGGAGGCACAGATACGCAGTATTTT. Its translation is CSARVPTGGTDTQYF.

This clonotype has a handful of counts. The rearrangement links TRBV20-1 to TRBJ2-2, with TRBD1 identical over 8 bases. The CDR3 spans 15 residues. The germline V gene has CDR1 DFQATT and CDR2 SNEGSKA (reference sequence). The ends lost 6 bases at V and 5 bases at J; junction bases unmatched: 11. CDR3 residues: CSAPPTGGSTGELFF. CDR3 DNA: TGCAGTGCCCCCCCAACAGGGGGTTCTACCGGGGAGCTGTTTTTT.

The table lists this clonotype with a few counts. The chain links TRBV4-1 to TRBJ2-7, with 10 bases lining up with TRBD2. The germline gives CDR1 MGHRA, CDR2 YSYEKL. This CDR3 contains 18 residues. V shed 0 bases and J 4 bases; nucleotides not matched to a gene: 12. CDR3 nucleotides: TGCGCCAGCAGCCAAGATAGGGCTAGCGGGAGTATGGGGTACGAGCAGTACTTC. Translation gives CASSQDRASGSMGYEQYF.

CDR3 nucleotides: TGTGCCAGCAGCTTTCTAGCGGGAGCTTCCTACAATGAGCAGTTCTTC. Translating it yields CASSFLAGASYNEQFF. The chain combines TRBV7-2 with TRBJ2-1, with 10 nucleotides matching TRBD2. Germline V gene lookup returns CDR1 SGHTA and CDR2 FQGNSA. The CDR3 covers 16 residues. V was clipped by 3 bases and J by 1 base; unmatched bases: 3.

This clonotype has only a few counts. The chain carries TRBV7-2 and TRBJ2-3; 9 bases agree with TRBD1. The CDR3 has 16 amino acids. Germline CDR1 reads SGHTA; CDR2 reads FQGNSA. V trimming: 5 bases; J trimming: 1 base; junction bases outside the gene matches: 7. CDR3 sequence (DNA): TGTGCCAGCAGCCTCTCCGGGACAGGGCGCACAGATACGCAGTATTTT. This gives the protein CASSLSGTGRTDTQYF.

There are a few counts of this clonotype. The rearrangement links TRBV20-1 to TRBJ2-2; D is possibly TRBD1 (6 bases). Trimming cost V 0 bases and J 6 bases, with 11 bases left between them. CDR1 and CDR2 (germline): DFQATT, SNEGSKA (reference sequence). This CDR3 spans 14 amino acids. Here the CDR3 reads CSAREIRQAGELFF. The CDR3 nucleotides read TGCAGTGCTAGAGAGATCAGACAGGCCGGGGAGCTGTTTTTT.

The J gene is TRBJ2-1, the V gene TRBV7-8; D might be TRBD1 (6 bases). The CDR3 covers 14 residues. The germline CDR1 and CDR2 sequences are SGHVS and FQNEAQ. V lost 1 base to trimming and J lost 12 bases, with 16 bases between them. This chain's CDR3 is CASSLDAQQGWQFF. For the CDR3, the DNA is TGTGCCAGCAGCTTAGATGCGCAACAGGGTTGGCAGTTCTTC. Combining the CDR3 with reference TRBV7-8 and TRBJ2-1 gives the whole variable domain GAGVSQSPRYKVAKRGQDVALRCDPISGHVSLFWYQQALGQGPEFLTYFQNEAQLDKSGLPSDRFFAERPEGSVSTLKIQRTQQEDSAVYLCASSLDAQQGWQFFGPGTRLTVL.

The chain uses TRBV20-1 and TRBJ1-1, with 7 bases aligning to TRBD1. V was clipped by 4 bases and J by 11 bases; unmatched bases: 22. The CDR3 is 16 residues long. Germline CDR1 and CDR2: DFQATT and SNEGSKA (reference sequence). CDR3 nucleotides: TGCAGTGCTACAACGGACAGGAAAGGGGGAACACTGATGGCTTTCTTT. It is translated as CSATTDRKGGTLMAFF.

In this sample, this clonotype turned up a few times. The J gene is TRBJ2-3, the V gene TRBV20-1; 8 nucleotides line up with TRBD1. The germline V gene has CDR1 DFQATT and CDR2 SNEGSKA (reference sequence). The CDR3 is 16 amino acids. J lost 4 bases, V lost 5 bases, and 14 bases had no gene match. The CDR3 protein is CSAPTAAGGIADTQYF. CDR3 nucleotides: TGCAGTGCTCCAACCGCGGCAGGGGGCATCGCAGATACGCAGTATTTT.

This clonotype turned up a few times. V and J are TRBV7-2 and TRBJ1-1, with TRBD1 as a possible D gene (6 bases). The ends were cut back, 6 bases at V and 11 bases at J, with 19 bases in the middle. The CDR3 covers 13 residues. The germline V gene encodes CDR1 SGHTA and CDR2 FQGNSA. As DNA, the CDR3 is TGTGCCAGCAGTCCCGGGACATGGTTTAGCGCTTTCTTT. Its translation: CASSPGTWFSAFF.

The V call is TRBV6-2 or TRBV6-3, the J call TRBJ2-5; D is undetermined. Germline V CDR1 and CDR2: MNHEY, SVGEGT. V lost 8 bases and J 7 bases, leaving 17 bases between the germline ends. This CDR3 has 13 amino acids. CDR3 coding DNA: TGTGCCAGCCAACCCACGCGGCCGGGGACCCAGTACTTC. It yields the protein CASQPTRPGTQYF.

The rearrangement links TRBV29-1 to TRBJ2-1, with D unresolved. Germline-derived CDR1 and CDR2 are SQVTM and ANQGSEA. The CDR3 totals 12 residues. V lost 4 bases and J lost 8, with 12 bases in between. CDR3 protein: CSVVRISYEQFF. The CDR3 DNA is TGCAGCGTTGTACGGATTAGCTATGAGCAGTTCTTC.